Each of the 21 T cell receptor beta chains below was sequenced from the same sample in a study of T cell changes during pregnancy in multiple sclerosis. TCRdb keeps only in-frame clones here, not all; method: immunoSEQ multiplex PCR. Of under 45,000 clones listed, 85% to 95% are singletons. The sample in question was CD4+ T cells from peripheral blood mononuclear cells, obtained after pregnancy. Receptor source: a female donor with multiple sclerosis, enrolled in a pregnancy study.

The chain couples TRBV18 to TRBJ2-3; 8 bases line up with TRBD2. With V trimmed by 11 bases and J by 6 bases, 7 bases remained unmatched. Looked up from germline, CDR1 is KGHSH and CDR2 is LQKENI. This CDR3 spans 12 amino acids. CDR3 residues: CARFGGADTQYF. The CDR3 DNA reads TGTGCCCGCTTCGGGGGGGCCGATACGCAGTATTTT.

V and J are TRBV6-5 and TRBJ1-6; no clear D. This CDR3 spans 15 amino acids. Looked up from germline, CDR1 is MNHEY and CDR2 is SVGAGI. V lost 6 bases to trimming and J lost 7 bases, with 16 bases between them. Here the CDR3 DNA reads TGTGCCAGCAGGATGCCCGGGGTTGGGAATTCACCCCTCCACTTT. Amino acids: CASRMPGVGNSPLHF.

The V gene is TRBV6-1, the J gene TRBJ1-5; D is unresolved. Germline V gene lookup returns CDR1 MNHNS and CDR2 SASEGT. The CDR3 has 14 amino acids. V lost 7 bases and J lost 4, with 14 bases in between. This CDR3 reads CASILNSGNQPQHF. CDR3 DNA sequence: TGTGCCAGCATTCTGAACAGTGGAAATCAGCCCCAGCATTTT.

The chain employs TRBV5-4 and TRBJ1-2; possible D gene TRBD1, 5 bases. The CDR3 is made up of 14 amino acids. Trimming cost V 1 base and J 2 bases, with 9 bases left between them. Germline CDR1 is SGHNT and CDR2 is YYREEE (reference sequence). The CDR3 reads CASSLFQGNYGYTF. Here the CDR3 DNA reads TGTGCCAGCAGCTTGTTCCAGGGCAACTATGGCTACACCTTC.

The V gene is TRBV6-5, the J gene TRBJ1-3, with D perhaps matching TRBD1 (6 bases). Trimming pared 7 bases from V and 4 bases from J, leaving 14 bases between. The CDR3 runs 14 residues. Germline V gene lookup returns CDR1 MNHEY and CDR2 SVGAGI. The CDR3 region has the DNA TGTGCCAGCAATCCCGGGGGGCCAGGAAACACCATATATTTT. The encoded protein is CASNPGGPGNTIYF.

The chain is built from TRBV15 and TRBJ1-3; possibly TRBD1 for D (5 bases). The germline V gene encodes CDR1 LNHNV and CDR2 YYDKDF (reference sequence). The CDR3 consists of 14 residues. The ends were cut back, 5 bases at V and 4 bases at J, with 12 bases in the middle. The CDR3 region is CATSANRPGNTIYF. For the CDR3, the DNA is TGTGCCACCAGCGCAAACAGGCCGGGAAACACCATATATTTT.

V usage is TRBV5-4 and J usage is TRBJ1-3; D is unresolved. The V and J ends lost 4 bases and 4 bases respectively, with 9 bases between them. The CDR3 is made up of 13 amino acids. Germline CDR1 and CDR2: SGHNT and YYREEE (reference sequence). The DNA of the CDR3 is TGTGCCAGCAGCCTCCGGGAGGGAAACACCATATATTTT. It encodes CASSLREGNTIYF.

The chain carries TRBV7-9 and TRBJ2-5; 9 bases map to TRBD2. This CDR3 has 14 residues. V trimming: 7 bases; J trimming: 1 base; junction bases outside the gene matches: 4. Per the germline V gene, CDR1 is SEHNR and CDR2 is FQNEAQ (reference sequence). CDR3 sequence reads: CASNGGGAQETQYF. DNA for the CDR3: TGTGCCAGCAATGGCGGGGGGGCCCAAGAGACCCAGTACTTC.

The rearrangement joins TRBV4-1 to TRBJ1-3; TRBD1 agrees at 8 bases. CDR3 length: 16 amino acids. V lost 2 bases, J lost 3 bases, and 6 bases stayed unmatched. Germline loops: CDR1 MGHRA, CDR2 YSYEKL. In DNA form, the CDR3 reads TGCGCCAGCAGCCAACCGACAGGGGTTAATGGAAACACCATATATTTT. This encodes CASSQPTGVNGNTIYF.

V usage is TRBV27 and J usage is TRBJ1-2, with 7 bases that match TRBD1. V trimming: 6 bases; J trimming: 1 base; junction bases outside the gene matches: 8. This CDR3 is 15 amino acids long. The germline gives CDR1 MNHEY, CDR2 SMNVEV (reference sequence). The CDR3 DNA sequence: TGTGCCAGCAGGGTGACGGGACAGCATAACTATGGCTACACCTTC. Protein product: CASRVTGQHNYGYTF.

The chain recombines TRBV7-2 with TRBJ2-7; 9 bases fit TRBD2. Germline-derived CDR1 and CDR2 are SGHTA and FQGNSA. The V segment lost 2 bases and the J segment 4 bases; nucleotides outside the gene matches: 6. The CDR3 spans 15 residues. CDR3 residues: CASSLTVAGEYEQYF. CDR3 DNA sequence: TGTGCCAGCAGCTTAACCGTAGCGGGGGAGTACGAGCAGTACTTC. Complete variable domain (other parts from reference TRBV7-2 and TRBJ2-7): GAGVSQSPSNKVTEKGKDVELRCDPISGHTALYWYRQSLGQGLEFLIYFQGNSAPDKSGLPSDRFSAERTGGSVSTLTIQRTQQEDSAVYLCASSLTVAGEYEQYFGPGTRLTVT.

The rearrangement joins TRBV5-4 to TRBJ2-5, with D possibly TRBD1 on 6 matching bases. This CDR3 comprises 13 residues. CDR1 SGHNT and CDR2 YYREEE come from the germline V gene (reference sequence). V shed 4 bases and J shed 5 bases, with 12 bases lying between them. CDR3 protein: CASSGRGTETQYF. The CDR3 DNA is TGTGCCAGCAGCGGCAGGGGAACGGAGACCCAGTACTTC.

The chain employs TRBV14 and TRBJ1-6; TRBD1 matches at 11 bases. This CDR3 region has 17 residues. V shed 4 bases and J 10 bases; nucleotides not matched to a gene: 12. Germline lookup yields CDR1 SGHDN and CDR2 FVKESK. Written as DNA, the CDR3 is TGTGCCAGCAGCCGCCCCCCGGGACAGGGGGATAGATCACCCCTCCACTTT. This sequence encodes CASSRPPGQGDRSPLHF.

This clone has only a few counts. The CDR3 sequence: CASSLPDTEAFF. In DNA form, the CDR3 reads TGCGCCAGCAGCCTCCCGGACACTGAAGCTTTCTTT. The chain carries TRBV5-1 and TRBJ1-1, with D hard to call. This CDR3 has 12 residues. The germline CDR1 and CDR2 sequences are SGHRS and YFSETQ. V lost 4 bases to trimming and J lost 3 bases, with 7 bases between them.

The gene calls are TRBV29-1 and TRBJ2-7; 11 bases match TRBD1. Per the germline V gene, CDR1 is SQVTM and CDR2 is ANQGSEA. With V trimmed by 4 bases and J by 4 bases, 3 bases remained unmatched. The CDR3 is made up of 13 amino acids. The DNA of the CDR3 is TGCAGCGTTGTGGGGACAGGGGGATACGAGCAGTACTTC. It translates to CSVVGTGGYEQYF.

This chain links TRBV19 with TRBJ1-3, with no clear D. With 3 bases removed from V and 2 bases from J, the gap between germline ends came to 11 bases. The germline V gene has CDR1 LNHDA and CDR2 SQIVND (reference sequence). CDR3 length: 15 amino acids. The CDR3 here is CASSIEGGPGNTIYF. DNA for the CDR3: TGTGCCAGTAGTATTGAAGGAGGGCCTGGAAACACCATATATTTT.

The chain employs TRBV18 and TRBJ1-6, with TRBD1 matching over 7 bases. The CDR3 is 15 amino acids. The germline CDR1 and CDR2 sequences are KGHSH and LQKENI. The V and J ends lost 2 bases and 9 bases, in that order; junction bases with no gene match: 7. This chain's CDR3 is CASSPAEGASSPLHF. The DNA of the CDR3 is TGTGCCAGCTCACCAGCAGAGGGGGCGAGTTCACCCCTCCACTTT.

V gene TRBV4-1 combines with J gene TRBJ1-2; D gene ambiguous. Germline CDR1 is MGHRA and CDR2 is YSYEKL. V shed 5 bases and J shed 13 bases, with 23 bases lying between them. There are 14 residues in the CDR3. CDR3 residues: CASSTPRSSRSSTF. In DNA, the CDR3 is TGCGCCAGCAGCACCCCCAGGTCGAGCAGGTCCAGCACCTTC.

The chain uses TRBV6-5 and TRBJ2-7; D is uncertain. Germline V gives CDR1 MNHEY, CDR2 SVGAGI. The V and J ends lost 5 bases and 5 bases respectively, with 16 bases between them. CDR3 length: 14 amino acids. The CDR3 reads CASSALPGLNEQYF. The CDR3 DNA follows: TGTGCCAGCAGTGCCCTCCCGGGTCTCAACGAGCAGTACTTC.

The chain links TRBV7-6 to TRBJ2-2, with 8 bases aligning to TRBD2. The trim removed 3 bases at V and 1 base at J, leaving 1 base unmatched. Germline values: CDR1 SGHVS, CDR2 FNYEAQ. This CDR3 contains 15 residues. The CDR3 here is CASSFSGVNTGELFF. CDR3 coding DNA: TGTGCCAGCAGCTTTAGCGGGGTGAACACCGGGGAGCTGTTTTTT.

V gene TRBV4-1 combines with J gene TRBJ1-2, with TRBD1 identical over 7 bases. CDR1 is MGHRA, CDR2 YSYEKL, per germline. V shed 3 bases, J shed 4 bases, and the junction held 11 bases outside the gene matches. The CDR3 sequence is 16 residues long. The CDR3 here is CASSQGRLGQFYGYTF. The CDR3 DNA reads TGCGCCAGCAGCCAGGGTAGGTTGGGACAGTTCTATGGCTACACCTTC.